The 6 T cell receptor beta chains below all came from one sample that was sequenced in a study of cytomegalovirus exposure and HLA in healthy donors. Vbeta (60) and Jbeta (13) primers were used in the PCR. Generated by immunoSEQ multiplex PCR, the TCRdb table keeps only in-frame clones and is missing some. The data hold roughly 120,000 clones, with over 75% observed a single time. Sequencing was done on a sample of PBMCs. The receptors derive from a middle-aged woman in good health and CMV-seropositive.

This chain connects TRBV30 to TRBJ1-1; D unresolved. The germline V and J ends were trimmed by 1 base and 8 bases, with 11 bases remaining between them. This CDR3 comprises 12 residues. CDR1 GTSNPN and CDR2 SVGIG come from the germline V gene (reference sequence). The CDR3 protein is CAWSAGNLEAFF. In DNA, the CDR3 is TGTGCCTGGAGTGCGGGGAACCTCGAAGCTTTCTTT.

This clone was counted a few times. V is TRBV4-1 and J is TRBJ2-5; D is unclear. Trimming removed 3 bases at V and 0 bases at J, with 11 bases between. This CDR3 region has 15 residues. Germline CDR1 MGHRA, CDR2 YSYEKL. The CDR3 DNA follows: TGCGCCAGCAGCCAGCACGGTCCGTACCAAGAGACCCAGTACTTC. It encodes CASSQHGPYQETQYF.

This sequence joins TRBV10-1 and TRBJ2-3; no clear D gene. The CDR3 contains 14 residues. V was shortened by 2 bases and J by 5 bases, with 11 bases between the two germline ends. Germline CDR1 WNHNN, CDR2 SYGVQD (reference sequence). CDR3 sequence (DNA): TGCGCCAGCAGTGAGAGAGGCCCCGAAGATACGCAGTATTTT. Translated, it gives CASSERGPEDTQYF.

This clone was seen at least ten times. J is TRBJ2-1 and V is TRBV11-3; TRBD1 matches 10 bases. From germline, CDR1 is SGHNT and CDR2 YENEEA. V lost 5 bases and J lost 9; bases outside the gene matches: 13. This CDR3 spans 16 amino acids. As DNA, the CDR3 is TGTGCCAGCAGCCCGGCGCCGGGACAGGGGCCTACTGAGCAGTTCTTC. This sequence encodes CASSPAPGQGPTEQFF.

The rearrangement joins TRBV15 to TRBJ2-7; 7 positions match TRBD1. Per the germline V gene, CDR1 is LNHNV and CDR2 is YYDKDF (reference sequence). CDR3 length: 17 residues. V shed 0 bases, J shed 2 bases, and the junction held 10 bases outside the gene matches. The CDR3 region is CATSRDRHRGNPYEQYF. The CDR3 DNA is TGTGCCACCAGCAGAGATCGTCACAGGGGAAACCCCTACGAGCAGTACTTC. Combining the CDR3 with reference TRBV15 and TRBJ2-7 gives the whole variable domain DAMVIQNPRYQVTQFGKPVTLSCSQTLNHNVMYWYQQKSSQAPKLLFHYYDKDFNNEADTPDNFQSRRPNTSFCFLDIRSPGLGDTAMYLCATSRDRHRGNPYEQYFGPGTRLTVT.

This clone was found a few times. The chain has TRBV9 and TRBJ1-2; 8 bases are a match to TRBD1. This CDR3 is built from 15 residues. V was pared by 4 bases and J by 4 bases, with 9 bases of the junction left unmatched. Germline lookup yields CDR1 SGDLS and CDR2 YYNGEE. CDR3 loop: CASSPRQGRAYGYTF. The CDR3, as DNA: TGTGCCAGCAGCCCACGACAGGGGAGGGCCTATGGCTACACCTTC.